One and the same sample provided the 3 T cell receptor beta chains below, sequenced in a study of cytomegalovirus exposure and HLA in healthy donors. Primers: 60 Vbeta forward and 13 Jbeta reverse. The assay was immunoSEQ multiplex PCR, and TCRdb's table has in-frame clones only and misses some. The sample consists of 150,000 or so clones, roughly 79% of them appearing once. The specimen was PBMCs. The receptors originated from a man younger than 40 in good health and CMV-seropositive.

The chain has TRBV5-4 and TRBJ2-1, with TRBD2 matching over 11 bases. The CDR3 has 15 residues. Trimming at V came to 4 bases and at J to 3 bases, leaving 3 bases not matched to a gene. The germline V gene has CDR1 SGHNT and CDR2 YYREEE (reference sequence). The CDR3 nucleotides are TGTGCCAGCAGCGGCGGGACTAGCGGCTACAATGAGCAGTTCTTC. Translated: CASSGGTSGYNEQFF. The full variable domain, its missing parts supplied by reference TRBV5-4 and TRBJ2-1, is ETGVTQSPTHLIKTRGQQVTLRCSSQSGHNTVSWYQQALGQGPQFIFQYYREEENGRGNFPPRFSGLQFPNYSSELNVNALELDDSALYLCASSGGTSGYNEQFFGPGTRLTVL.

The chain couples TRBV19 to TRBJ1-4; 8 positions match TRBD1. CDR1 and CDR2 (germline): LNHDA, SQIVND (reference sequence). V gave up 5 bases and J gave up 7 bases; unmatched junction bases: 9. The CDR3 has 15 amino acids. The CDR3 sequence: CASSADRVSGEKLFF. Written as DNA, the CDR3 is TGTGCCAGTAGTGCGGACAGGGTTAGTGGTGAAAAACTGTTTTTT.

This clone was detected only once. The sample holds other DNA sequences that translate to the same CDR3. The gene calls are TRBV18 and TRBJ2-3; possible D gene TRBD1, 6 bases. Germline V gene data show CDR1 as KGHSH and CDR2 as LQKENI. The germline V and J ends were trimmed by 2 bases and 0 bases, with 9 bases remaining between them. CDR3 length: 15 residues. CDR3 sequence: CASSPGRGSTDTQYF. CDR3 in DNA: TGTGCCAGCTCACCAGGCAGGGGAAGCACAGATACGCAGTATTTT.